The 28 T cell receptor beta chains listed next were all sequenced from one sample in a study of blood T cells in healthy people across ages. A second PCR of roughly 6 to 12 cycles used a sample-barcoded 5' primer and a J-beta primer mix. In TCRdb, the 5' RACE reads were re-called with MiXCR into one record per CDR3 protein. The sample has 550,000 to 700,000 distinct CDR3 sequences, roughly 28% seen once. The material sequenced was blood. The receptors originated from a woman aged 65 to 85 in good health.

This chain uses TRBV6-1 with TRBJ2-5, with TRBD1 identical over 10 bases. The J call may be in error: the DNA end matches TRBJ2-7 better. The CDR3 extends over 16 amino acids. CDR1 is MNHNS, CDR2 SASEGT, per germline. CDR3 region: CASSEARDRGRYEQYF. CDR3 DNA sequence: TGTGCCAGCAGTGAAGCCCGGGACAGGGGTCGCTACGAGCAGTACTTC.

The V and J genes are TRBV7-6 and TRBJ2-2, with TRBD1 as a possible D gene (5 bases). Trimming pared 3 bases from V and 1 base from J, leaving 9 bases between. Germline V CDR1 and CDR2: SGHVS, FNYEAQ. The CDR3 runs 15 residues. CDR3 sequence: CASSLGPGNTGELFF. DNA for the CDR3: TGTGCCAGCAGCTTGGGGCCAGGGAACACCGGGGAGCTGTTTTTT.

This clonotype was observed once. The chain couples TRBV7-3 to TRBJ2-5; D is unresolved. V lost 1 base and J 2 bases, leaving 11 bases between the germline ends. The CDR3 totals 15 residues. Germline V gives CDR1 SGHTA, CDR2 FQGTGA. Written as DNA, the CDR3 is TGTGCCAGCAGCTTAAGGGGTTATCCTCAAGAGACCCAGTACTTC. Translated: CASSLRGYPQETQYF.

In this sample, this clonotype turned up a few times. This CDR3 reads CASSYRAVNEQFF. The CDR3 DNA reads TGTGCCAGCAGTTACAGGGCGGTCAATGAGCAGTTCTTC. V and J are TRBV6-2 or TRBV6-3 and TRBJ2-5, with D unclear. With the DNA end fitting TRBJ2-1 better, the J assignment may be wrong. Germline V gene data show CDR1 as MNHEY and CDR2 as SVGEGT. CDR3 length equals 13 residues.

This clonotype has more than one count but fewer than ten. This chain uses TRBV2 with TRBJ2-7; 8 bases are shared with TRBD2. Germline V gene lookup returns CDR1 SNHLY and CDR2 FYNNEI. CDR3 length equals 15 residues. V shed 4 bases and J 4 bases; nucleotides not matched to a gene: 9. CDR3 sequence: CASSGGAGEVYEQYF. CDR3 bases: TGTGCCAGCAGTGGAGGAGCGGGGGAAGTGTACGAGCAGTACTTC.

The V and J genes are TRBV16 and TRBJ1-2, with a tentative D call TRBD1 (5 bases). Looked up from germline, CDR1 is KGHSY and CDR2 is FQNENV. V lost 0 bases, J lost 3 bases, and 11 bases lay in between. There are 15 residues in the CDR3. CDR3 residues: CASSQSVGRDYGYTF. CDR3 nucleotide sequence: TGTGCCAGCAGCCAATCTGTCGGCAGGGACTATGGCTACACCTTC.

This clonotype was seen only a few times. CDR3 sequence reads: CASSLGRILDYGYTF. CDR3 DNA: TGTGCCAGCAGTTTAGGACGGATCCTAGACTATGGCTACACCTTC. The rearrangement uses TRBV12-3 or TRBV12-4 and TRBJ1-2; D remains ambiguous. This CDR3 is built from 15 residues. V was clipped by 1 base and J by 3 bases, with 12 bases between them.

This clonotype turned up a few times. The CDR3 bases are TGTGCCAGCAGCTTAGCGGGTTTTGAGCAGTTCTTC. The encoded protein is CASSLAGFEQFF. The rearrangement joins TRBV7-6 to TRBJ2-1; D unclear. Germline V gene lookup returns CDR1 SGHVS and CDR2 FNYEAQ. CDR3 size: 12 residues. Trimming left V 0 bases short and J 9 bases short, with 6 bases between. The full variable domain, rest sourced from reference TRBV7-6 and TRBJ2-1, is GAGVSQSPRYKVTKRGQDVALRCDPISGHVSLYWYRQALGQGPEFLTYFNYEAQQDKSGLPNDRFSAERPEGSISTLTIQRTEQRDSAMYRCASSLAGFEQFFGPGTRLTVL.

V is TRBV7-2 and J is TRBJ2-3; no definite D call. The germline V and J ends were trimmed by 5 bases and 2 bases, with 14 bases remaining between them. The CDR3 totals 15 residues. Germline loops: CDR1 SGHTA, CDR2 FQGNSA. DNA for the CDR3: TGTGCCAGCAGCATTAATTACCGGTACACAGATACGCAGTATTTT. Residues: CASSINYRYTDTQYF.

The gene calls are TRBV5-5 and TRBJ1-5, with 7 bases identical to TRBD1. Germline V gene lookup returns CDR1 SGHKS and CDR2 YYEKEE (reference sequence). This CDR3 has 14 residues. V lost 0 bases, J lost 5 bases, and 2 bases stayed unmatched. In DNA form, the CDR3 reads TGTGCCAGCAGCTTGGGGCAGGGGGATCAGCCCCAGCATTTT. It encodes CASSLGQGDQPQHF.

CDR3 sequence: CASSLDRIRTGGYTF. The CDR3 nucleotides read TGTGCCAGCAGTTTGGACAGGATAAGGACGGGAGGCTACACCTTC. The V gene is TRBV12-3 or TRBV12-4, the J gene TRBJ1-2; 7 positions match TRBD1. CDR3 length equals 15 residues. The V and J ends lost 3 bases and 8 bases, in that order; junction bases with no gene match: 12.

This clonotype was observed a handful of times. The junction and the germline gene differ at one end; a read error may be behind it. In DNA, the CDR3 is TGCAGTGCAAGAGGTTCGGCCCCAGAGACCCAGTACTTC. The encoded protein is CSARGSAPETQYF. This rearrangement joins TRBV20-1 to TRBJ2-5; D call uncertain. The CDR3 spans 13 residues. From germline, CDR1 is DFQATT and CDR2 SNEGSKA (reference sequence).

The chain couples TRBV30 to TRBJ2-7, with D tentatively TRBD2 (6 bases). V lost 3 bases and J 5 bases, leaving 17 bases between the germline ends. CDR1 and CDR2 from the germline V gene are GTSNPN and SVGIG (reference sequence). CDR3 size: 14 residues. The CDR3 region is CAWRAEGFTDEQYF. The CDR3 DNA reads as TGTGCCTGGAGGGCGGAGGGATTTACCGACGAGCAGTACTTC.

V usage is TRBV10-3 and J usage is TRBJ2-5; no reliable D call. The CDR3 extends over 14 amino acids. Trimming stripped 4 bases from V and 0 bases from J, with 9 bases between. Germline-derived CDR1 and CDR2 are ENHRY and SYGVKD. The CDR3 protein is CAISAGTDQETQYF. For the CDR3, the DNA is TGTGCCATCAGTGCCGGTACAGACCAAGAGACCCAGTACTTC.

This clonotype was counted many times. The chain joins TRBV28 to TRBJ2-5; the D gene could be TRBD1 or TRBD2 (5 bases each). Germline V gene data show CDR1 as MDHEN and CDR2 as SYDVKM. The CDR3 sequence is 13 residues long. Deletions cut 6 bases from V and 6 bases from J, with 14 bases between. CDR3 bases: TGTGCCAGCAGCCACGGTTCGGGGCAGACCCAGTACTTC. Amino acids: CASSHGSGQTQYF.

This clonotype was seen a handful of times. V and J are TRBV5-1 and TRBJ2-7; D unresolved. V lost 0 bases and J 3 bases, leaving 7 bases between the germline ends. The CDR3 is 13 amino acids. Germline V gene lookup returns CDR1 SGHRS and CDR2 YFSETQ. The CDR3 nucleotides are TGCGCCAGCAGCTTGGGCAGCTACTACGAGCAGTACTTC. The encoded protein is CASSLGSYYEQYF.

This clonotype showed up just a few times. V is TRBV4-1 and J is TRBJ1-2; D is unclear. V was shortened by 0 bases and J by 5 bases, with 4 bases between the two germline ends. Germline CDR1 and CDR2: MGHRA and YSYEKL. The CDR3 consists of 12 residues. The CDR3 nucleotides read TGCGCCAGCAGCCAAGATGGGTATGGCTACACCTTC. Encoded protein: CASSQDGYGYTF.

This chain links TRBV29-1 with TRBJ2-5; the D gene is possibly TRBD2 (5 bases). Germline CDR1 SQVTM, CDR2 ANQGSEA. This CDR3 comprises 10 residues. Deletions cut 5 bases from V and 5 bases from J, with 6 bases between. This CDR3 reads CSVRRETQYF. The DNA of the CDR3 is TGCAGCGTTCGGAGGGAGACCCAGTACTTC.

The rearrangement uses TRBV15 and TRBJ2-7; D may be TRBD1 or TRBD2 (6 bases each). This CDR3 region has 13 residues. V shed 2 bases and J shed 7 bases, with 12 bases lying between them. The V gene's germline CDR1 is LNHNV and CDR2 YYDKDF (reference sequence). In DNA, the CDR3 is TGTGCCACCAGCAGAAGGGGGGTTGGAGAGCAGTACTTC. Amino acid sequence: CATSRRGVGEQYF.

This clonotype was picked up one time. J is TRBJ2-3 and V is TRBV15; 11 bases map to TRBD2. V gave up 3 bases and J gave up 4 bases; unmatched junction bases: 6. Germline V lookup: CDR1 LNHNV, CDR2 YYDKDF (reference sequence). The CDR3 has 16 residues. The CDR3, as DNA: TGTGCCACCAGCAGGGCTAGCGGGGGGCCCGCAGATACGCAGTATTTT. This codes for CATSRASGGPADTQYF.

This chain links TRBV7-9 with TRBJ1-1; 8 bases align to TRBD1. CDR1 and CDR2 (germline): SEHNR, FQNEAQ (reference sequence). V was pared by 8 bases and J by 3 bases, with 8 bases of the junction left unmatched. The CDR3 loop spans 14 amino acids. The DNA of the CDR3 is TGTGCCAGCTTGGCCAGGGGGCAGGACACTGAAGCTTTCTTT. Amino acids: CASLARGQDTEAFF.

V gene TRBV6-5 combines with J gene TRBJ2-7, with D perhaps being TRBD1 or TRBD2 (5 bases each). Germline V gene sequence: CDR1 MNHEY, CDR2 SVGAGI. Trimming shortened V by 7 bases and J by 5 bases, and 18 bases separated the two germline ends. This CDR3 comprises 14 residues. The CDR3 here is CASTPVWGNNEQYF. The CDR3 DNA reads TGTGCCAGCACACCCGTTTGGGGGAACAACGAGCAGTACTTC.

As concerns this clonotype: Possible read error: a much larger clone is one base away. The chain links TRBV6-2 or TRBV6-3 to TRBJ2-7; possibly TRBD1 or TRBD2 for D (6 bases each). The CDR3 runs 12 residues. Germline values: CDR1 MNHEY, CDR2 SVGEGT. V lost 6 bases and J 2 bases, leaving 8 bases between the germline ends. In nucleotides, the CDR3 is TGTGCCAGCAGGCGGGACACCTACGAGCAGTACTTC. This gives the protein CASRRDTYEQYF.

CDR3 loop: CASSQDGLGTVKGYGYTF. As DNA, the CDR3 is TGCGCCAGCAGCCAAGATGGTCTGGGGACAGTAAAGGGGTATGGCTACACCTTC. The chain uses TRBV4-1 and TRBJ1-2, with 7 bases lining up with TRBD1. This CDR3 is 18 amino acids long. V gave up 0 bases and J gave up 5 bases; unmatched junction bases: 15. Per the germline V gene, CDR1 is MGHRA and CDR2 is YSYEKL.

The rearrangement joins TRBV5-1 to TRBJ2-5, with TRBD2 identical over 7 bases. This CDR3 region has 15 residues. Unmatched junction bases numbered 5, after V lost 1 base and J lost 2 bases. Looked up from germline, CDR1 is SGHRS and CDR2 is YFSETQ. The CDR3 DNA sequence: TGCGCCAGCAGCTTGACAGCGGGGAGACAAGAGACCCAGTACTTC. It codes for CASSLTAGRQETQYF.

This clonotype occurred many times. This chain connects TRBV12-3 or TRBV12-4 to TRBJ2-3; D ambiguous. Trimming left V 6 bases short and J 1 base short, with 8 bases between. The CDR3 is made up of 13 amino acids. The CDR3 DNA sequence: TGTGCCAGCAGCTTTCTTGGCACAGATACGCAGTATTTT. Translating gives CASSFLGTDTQYF.

CDR3 residues: CSARAAGSPSNYGYTF. In DNA form, the CDR3 reads TGCAGTGCTAGAGCCGCAGGGAGCCCTTCTAACTATGGCTACACCTTC. The chain recombines TRBV20-1 with TRBJ1-2; D is possibly TRBD1 (5 bases). Trimming removed 1 base at V and 0 bases at J, with 15 bases between. Per the germline V gene, CDR1 is DFQATT and CDR2 is SNEGSKA (reference sequence). The CDR3 length is 16 residues.

This clonotype was seen a handful of times. As DNA, the CDR3 is TGTGCCAGCAGCGTAGAGGGACAGGAGGTCAATGAGCAGTTCTTC. This encodes CASSVEGQEVNEQFF. V and J are TRBV9 and TRBJ2-1; 8 bases line up with TRBD1. The V gene's germline CDR1 is SGDLS and CDR2 YYNGEE. The CDR3 totals 15 residues. The V and J ends lost 0 bases and 6 bases, in that order; junction bases with no gene match: 5.